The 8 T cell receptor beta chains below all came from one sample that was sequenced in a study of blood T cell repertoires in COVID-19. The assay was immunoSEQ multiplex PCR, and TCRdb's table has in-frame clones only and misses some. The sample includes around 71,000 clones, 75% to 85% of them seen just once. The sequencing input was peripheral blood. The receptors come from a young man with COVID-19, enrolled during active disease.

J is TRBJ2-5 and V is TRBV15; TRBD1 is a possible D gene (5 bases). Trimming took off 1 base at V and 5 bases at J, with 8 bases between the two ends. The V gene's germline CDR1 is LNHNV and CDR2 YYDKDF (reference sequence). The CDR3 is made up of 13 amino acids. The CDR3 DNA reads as TGTGCCACCAGCAGAGGGGGCGGTGAGACCCAGTACTTC. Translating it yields CATSRGGGETQYF. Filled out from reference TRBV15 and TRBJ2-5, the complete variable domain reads DAMVIQNPRYQVTQFGKPVTLSCSQTLNHNVMYWYQQKSSQAPKLLFHYYDKDFNNEADTPDNFQSRRPNTSFCFLDIRSPGLGDTAMYLCATSRGGGETQYFGPGTRLLVL.

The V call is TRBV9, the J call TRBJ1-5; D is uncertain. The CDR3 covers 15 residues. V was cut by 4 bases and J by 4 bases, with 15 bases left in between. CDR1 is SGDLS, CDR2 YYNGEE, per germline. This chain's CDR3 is CASSPGGGVNQPQHF. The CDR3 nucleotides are TGTGCCAGCAGCCCCGGAGGCGGGGTGAATCAGCCCCAGCATTTT. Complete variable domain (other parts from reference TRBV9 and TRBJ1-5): DSGVTQTPKHLITATGQRVTLRCSPRSGDLSVYWYQQSLDQGLQFLIQYYNGEERAKGNILERFSAQQFPDLHSELNLSSLELGDSALYFCASSPGGGVNQPQHFGDGTRLSIL.

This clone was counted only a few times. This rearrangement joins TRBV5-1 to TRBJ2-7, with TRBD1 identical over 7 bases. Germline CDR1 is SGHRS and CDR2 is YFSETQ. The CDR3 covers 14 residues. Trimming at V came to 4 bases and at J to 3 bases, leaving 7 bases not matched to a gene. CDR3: CASSKRQGSYEQYF. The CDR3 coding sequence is TGCGCCAGCAGCAAACGACAGGGAAGCTACGAGCAGTACTTC.

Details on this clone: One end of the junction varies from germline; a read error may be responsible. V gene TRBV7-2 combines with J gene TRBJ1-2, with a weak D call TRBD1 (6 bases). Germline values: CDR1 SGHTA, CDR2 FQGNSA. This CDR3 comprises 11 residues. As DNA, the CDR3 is TGTGCCAGCAGCCTCCGGGGACACCCAGCCTTC. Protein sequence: CASSLRGHPAF. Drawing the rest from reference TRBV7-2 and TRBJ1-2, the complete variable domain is GAGVSQSPSNKVTEKGKDVELRCDPISGHTALYWYRQSLGQGLEFLIYFQGNSAPDKSGLPSDRFSAERTGGSVSTLTIQRTQQEDSAVYLCASSLRGHPAFGSGTRLTVV.

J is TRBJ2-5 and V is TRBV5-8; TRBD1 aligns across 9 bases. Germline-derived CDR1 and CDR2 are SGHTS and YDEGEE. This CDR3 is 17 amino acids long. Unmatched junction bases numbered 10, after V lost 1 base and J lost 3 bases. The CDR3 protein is CASSLSLTGQGKETQYF. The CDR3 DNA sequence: TGTGCCAGCAGCTTGAGCCTCACGGGACAGGGTAAAGAGACCCAGTACTTC. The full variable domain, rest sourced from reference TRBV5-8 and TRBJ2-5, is EAGVTQSPTHLIKTRGQQATLRCSPISGHTSVYWYQQALGLGLQFLLWYDEGEERNRGNFPPRFSGRQFPNYSSELNVNALELEDSALYLCASSLSLTGQGKETQYFGPGTRLLVL.

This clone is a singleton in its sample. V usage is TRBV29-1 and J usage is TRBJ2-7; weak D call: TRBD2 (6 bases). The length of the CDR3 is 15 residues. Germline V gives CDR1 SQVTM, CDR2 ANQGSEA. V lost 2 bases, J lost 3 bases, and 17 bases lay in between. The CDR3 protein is CSVEWGTSRGYEQYF. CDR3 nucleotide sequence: TGCAGCGTTGAATGGGGGACTTCGCGGGGCTACGAGCAGTACTTC.

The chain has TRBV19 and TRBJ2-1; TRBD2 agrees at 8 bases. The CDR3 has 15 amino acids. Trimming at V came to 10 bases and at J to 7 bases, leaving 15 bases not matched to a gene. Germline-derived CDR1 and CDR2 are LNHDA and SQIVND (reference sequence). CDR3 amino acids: CATGPLLAVPNEQFF. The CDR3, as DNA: TGTGCCACTGGTCCCTTACTAGCGGTACCAAATGAGCAGTTCTTC. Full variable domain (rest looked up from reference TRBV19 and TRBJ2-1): DGGITQSPKYLFRKEGQNVTLSCEQNLNHDAMYWYRQDPGQGLRLIYYSQIVNDFQKGDIAEGYSVSREKKESFPLTVTSAQKNPTAFYLCATGPLLAVPNEQFFGPGTRLTVL.

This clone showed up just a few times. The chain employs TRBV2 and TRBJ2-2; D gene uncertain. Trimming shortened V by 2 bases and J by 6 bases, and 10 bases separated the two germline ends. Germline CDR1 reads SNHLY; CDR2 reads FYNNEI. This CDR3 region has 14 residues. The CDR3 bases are TGTGCCAGCAGTGAAAACAGATTTGCCGGGGAGCTGTTTTTT. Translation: CASSENRFAGELFF.